This TCR beta chain was identified during a study of T cell responses to AZD1222 COVID-19 vaccine. Study at large: Second-dose timings of about 4 or about 12 weeks were pooled.

Findings of the study overall: Reports say nearly half of spike-specific TCRs go after unmutated variant regions. There were vaccine-associated CD4 TCRs across spike, dominant at 160-218 and 743-854. Sampling that yielded the repertoires occurred only after the peak T cell response.

Sequenced by immunoSEQ multiplex PCR; TCRdb stores in-frame clones only, minus some. In the table there are 150,000 to 200,000 clones, 85% to 95% of which are singletons. V dropped 0 bases and J dropped 7 bases, with 9 bases sitting between them. This CDR3 region has 14 residues. Germline V lookup: CDR1 LGHNA, CDR2 YSLEER. In the case of this clone: Its antigen is unidentified.

The sequences come from peripheral blood, collected on day 0 of AZD1222 vaccination. The clonotype comes from an adult in good health. The chain couples TRBV4-3 to TRBJ2-2; unclear D gene. CDR3 in DNA: TGCGCCAGCAGCCAAGAGCCGGGCTTCGGGGAGCTGTTTTTT. As protein: CASSQEPGFGELFF.